Listed here are 5 T cell receptor beta chains from one sample, sequenced in a study of cytomegalovirus exposure and HLA in healthy donors. The primer mix had 60 Vbeta and 13 Jbeta primers. TCRdb's table, derived via immunoSEQ multiplex PCR, lists solely in-frame clones and lacks some. The sample gives 200,000 to 250,000 clones, approximately 81% of which show up once; 8% is in the top ten. Sequenced input: PBMCs. All receptors come from a woman aged 60 to 75 in good health and CMV-seropositive.

The V and J genes are TRBV19 and TRBJ2-7; 7 nucleotides match TRBD1. V was pared by 2 bases and J by 4 bases, with 5 bases of the junction left unmatched. Germline loops: CDR1 LNHDA, CDR2 SQIVND (reference sequence). This CDR3 region has 14 residues. The CDR3 loop is CASSIFGQVYEQYF. CDR3 nucleotide sequence: TGTGCCAGTAGTATATTTGGACAGGTTTACGAGCAGTACTTC.

This clone was recorded once. The chain uses TRBV6-1 and TRBJ1-2, with D tentatively TRBD1 (5 bases). The ends were cut back, 1 base at V and 5 bases at J, with 8 bases in the middle. The CDR3 has 13 residues. The germline CDR1 and CDR2 sequences are MNHNS and SASEGT. CDR3 amino acids: CASSEVQVYGYTF. CDR3 nucleotide sequence: TGTGCCAGCAGTGAAGTACAGGTGTATGGCTACACCTTC.

The rearrangement joins TRBV4-1 to TRBJ1-1; D not resolved. CDR1 is MGHRA and CDR2 is YSYEKL in the germline V gene. With 4 bases removed from V and 0 bases from J, the gap between germline ends came to 15 bases. This CDR3 is built from 16 residues. CDR3 region: CASSRYMDGMNTEAFF. CDR3 in DNA: TGCGCCAGCAGCCGCTATATGGACGGGATGAACACTGAAGCTTTCTTT.

This clone was picked up one time. The rearrangement joins TRBV6-1 to TRBJ1-5, with D uncertain. Between the trimmed V and J ends, which lost 1 base and 7 bases, there was a span of 8 bases. Per germline, CDR1 MNHNS and CDR2 SASEGT. This CDR3 has 13 amino acids. CDR3 amino acids: CASSEVRGQPQHF. In DNA, the CDR3 is TGTGCCAGCAGTGAAGTGCGGGGACAGCCCCAGCATTTT.

The chain recombines TRBV13 with TRBJ1-2; D gene uncertain. Germline CDR1 and CDR2: PRHDT and FYEKMQ (reference sequence). There are 14 residues in the CDR3. V was trimmed by 0 bases and J by 8 bases, leaving 13 bases between them. CDR3 residues: CASSLGQATGGYTF. In DNA, the CDR3 is TGTGCCAGCAGCTTAGGGCAGGCCACTGGGGGCTACACCTTC.